This T cell receptor (beta chain) is drawn from a study of immune cell composition in non-small cell lung cancer. Whole-study results and caveats: Smoking pack-years did not significantly correlate with tumour TCR-beta clonality.

Assay used: immunoSEQ multiplex PCR; TCRdb lists only in-frame clones, some missing. Found here are over 3,500 clones, 65% to 70% of them singletons; the top ten hold 7.8%. Genomic DNA came from frozen unsorted single-cell suspensions. This clone was recorded a few times. Antigen: not known. The receptor's source is a human donor with non-small cell lung cancer. The sample comprised lung tumor tissue.

CDR3 DNA sequence: TGTGCCAGCAGCTCACGACAGGGGGCGCACACTGAAGCTTTCTTT. Its translation is CASSSRQGAHTEAFF. The chain employs TRBV7-9 and TRBJ1-1; the match to TRBD1 covers 10 bases. The V gene's germline CDR1 is SEHNR and CDR2 FQNEAQ (reference sequence). The ends lost 4 bases at V and 3 bases at J; junction bases unmatched: 5. This CDR3 has 15 amino acids.